The 10 T cell receptor beta chains below were found in one sample sequenced in a study of OX40 agonist ivuxolimab in advanced cancers. Libraries were prepared through the immunoSEQ multiplex PCR assay. What TCRdb holds here is the immuneACCESS table cut down to in-frame rearrangements. Part of the clones is not present; checked against another copy, under half of the missing clones reflect an unresolved V gene, and the others are unexplained. The sample records tens of thousands of clones, 85% to 90% of which are singletons. The top ten hold roughly a tenth of the sample. The starting material was CD4+ or CD8+ T cells sorted from blood, obtained in a trial of the OX40 agonist ivuxolimab. Receptor source: an adult with an advanced solid tumor such as melanoma, head and neck, liver or kidney cancer.

This rearrangement joins TRBV11-3 to TRBJ2-2; D is unclear. The CDR3 contains 13 residues. V was pared by 5 bases and J by 1 base, with 5 bases between. CDR1 and CDR2 from the germline V gene are SGHNT and YENEEA. The CDR3 DNA sequence: TGTGCCAGCAGCCCTGGGAACACCGGGGAGCTGTTTTTT. It translates to CASSPGNTGELFF. Complete variable domain (other parts from reference TRBV11-3 and TRBJ2-2): EAGVVQSPRYKIIEKKQPVAFWCNPISGHNTLYWYLQNLGQGPELLIRYENEEAVDDSQLPKDRFSAERLKGVDSTLKIQPAELGDSAVYLCASSPGNTGELFFGEGSRLTVL.

This clone turned up a few times. The chain links TRBV7-2 to TRBJ2-1; D gene unclear. CDR1 is SGHTA, CDR2 FQGNSA, per germline. Trimming shortened V by 8 bases and J by 2 bases, and 16 bases separated the two germline ends. CDR3 length: 15 residues. The CDR3 spells CASLFGTGTYNEQFF. The DNA for the CDR3 is TGTGCCAGCTTATTCGGAACGGGCACCTACAATGAGCAGTTCTTC.

The chain joins TRBV4-3 to TRBJ1-6; D call uncertain. This CDR3 has 16 residues. Trimming cost V 4 bases and J 7 bases, with 17 bases left between them. Germline V CDR1 and CDR2: LGHNA, YSLEER. CDR3 amino acids: CASSRFSQDQNSPLHF. For the CDR3, the DNA is TGCGCCAGCAGCCGCTTTAGCCAGGACCAGAATTCACCCCTCCACTTT.

The chain combines TRBV19 with TRBJ2-2; 9 bases fit TRBD1. Germline CDR1 reads LNHDA; CDR2 reads SQIVND (reference sequence). This CDR3 comprises 17 residues. Losses at the gene ends were 4 bases for V and 4 bases for J; bases not matched to a gene: 10. CDR3 loop: CASSTVLQGAFTGELFF. Here the CDR3 DNA reads TGTGCCAGTAGTACCGTATTACAGGGGGCCTTCACCGGGGAGCTGTTTTTT.

The gene calls are TRBV18 and TRBJ1-2; D is possibly TRBD1 (5 bases). The CDR3 covers 19 residues. Trimming pared 1 base from V and 1 base from J, leaving 22 bases between. Germline loops: CDR1 KGHSH, CDR2 LQKENI. The CDR3 DNA sequence: TGTGCCAGCTCACCACGAACCCCTGCGCAGGGTCCTTTTAACTATGGCTACACCTTC. As protein: CASSPRTPAQGPFNYGYTF.

This CDR3 reads CASSDNGGYGYTF. The CDR3 bases are TGCGCCAGCAGTGACAACGGCGGCTATGGCTACACCTTC. The rearrangement links TRBV5-1 to TRBJ1-2; D call uncertain. The CDR3 spans 13 residues. Trimming removed 5 bases at V and 4 bases at J, with 12 bases between. Germline-derived CDR1 and CDR2 are SGHRS and YFSETQ.

In this sample, this clone turned up a few times. The chain joins TRBV6-1 to TRBJ2-5; 7 nucleotides align to TRBD1. V lost 4 bases to trimming and J lost 0 bases; unmatched junction nucleotides: 5. This CDR3 spans 15 amino acids. Per germline, CDR1 MNHNS and CDR2 SASEGT. CDR3 coding DNA: TGTGCCAGCAGTGGGTCGACAGGGAACCAAGAGACCCAGTACTTC. This translates into CASSGSTGNQETQYF.

V is TRBV5-1 and J is TRBJ2-3, with TRBD1 as a possible D gene (6 bases). The CDR3 extends over 15 amino acids. The germline CDR1 and CDR2 sequences are SGHRS and YFSETQ. Trimming took off 0 bases at V and 1 base at J, with 9 bases between the two ends. CDR3 nucleotide sequence: TGCGCCAGCAGCTTGGACAGGGCCGGCACAGATACGCAGTATTTT. This encodes CASSLDRAGTDTQYF. Looking up the rest from reference TRBV5-1 and TRBJ2-3 gives the full variable domain: KAGVTQTPRYLIKTRGQQVTLSCSPISGHRSVSWYQQTPGQGLQFLFEYFSETQRNKGNFPGRFSGRQFSNSRSEMNVSTLELGDSALYLCASSLDRAGTDTQYFGPGTRLTVL.

CDR3 nucleotides: TGTGCCATCAGTGAGTTCGAAGGGGCCACCGGGGAGCTGTTTTTT. Amino acids: CAISEFEGATGELFF. The chain is built from TRBV10-3 and TRBJ2-2; perhaps TRBD1 as D (5 bases). CDR3 length: 15 residues. Trimming shortened V by 1 base and J by 4 bases, and 10 bases separated the two germline ends. In germline, CDR1 is ENHRY, CDR2 SYGVKD.

As to this clone: This sample also contains other DNA sequences that code for the same CDR3. This sequence joins TRBV30 and TRBJ1-1; the D gene is possibly TRBD1 (5 bases). Trimming removed 0 bases from V and 1 base from J, with 6 bases in between. The CDR3 has 13 residues. CDR1 and CDR2 (germline): GTSNPN, SVGIG (reference sequence). The CDR3 region is CAWSVQGNTEAFF. The CDR3 coding sequence is TGTGCCTGGAGTGTGCAGGGGAACACTGAAGCTTTCTTT.